This T cell receptor (beta chain) comes out of a study of radiation and T cells in renal cell carcinoma. Regarding the study as a whole: Pretreatment tumor biopsies were lacking, so baseline clonotypes are unknown.

Concerning this clone: What it recognizes is unknown.

TCRdb keeps only in-frame clones here, not all; method: immunoSEQ multiplex PCR. The sample holds around 94,000 clones, around four fifths seen once. Time point meaning: blood 4 weeks post-SBRT, at nephrectomy. Stated treatment: 15 Gy SBRT to primary tumor, nephrectomy 4 weeks later. V lost 9 bases to trimming and J lost 2 bases; unmatched junction nucleotides: 8. The CDR3 spans 14 residues. Germline V gene sequence: CDR1 MGHDK, CDR2 SYGVNS. This clonotype was sampled from a man aged 45-60 years with renal cell carcinoma. V gene TRBV25-1 combines with J gene TRBJ2-7; 9 bases agree with TRBD1. Here the sequenced sample was blood, taken from a patient whose treatment included radiotherapy and nephrectomy. The CDR3 protein is CASPPGQGPYEQYF. The DNA for the CDR3 is TGTGCCAGTCCGCCGGGACAGGGACCCTACGAGCAGTACTTC.